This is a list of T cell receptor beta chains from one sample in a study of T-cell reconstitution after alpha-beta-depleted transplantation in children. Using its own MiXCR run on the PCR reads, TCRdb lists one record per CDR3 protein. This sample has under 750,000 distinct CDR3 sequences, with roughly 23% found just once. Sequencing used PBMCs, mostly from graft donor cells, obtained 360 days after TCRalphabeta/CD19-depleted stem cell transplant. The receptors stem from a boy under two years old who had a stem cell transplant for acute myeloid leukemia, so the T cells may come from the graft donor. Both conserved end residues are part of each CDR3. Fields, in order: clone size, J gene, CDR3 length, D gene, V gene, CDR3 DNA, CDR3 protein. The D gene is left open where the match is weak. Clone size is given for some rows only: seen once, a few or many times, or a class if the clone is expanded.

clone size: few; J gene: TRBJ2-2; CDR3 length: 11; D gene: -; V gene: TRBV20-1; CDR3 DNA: TGCAGTGCTGCCCTTTTCGGGGAGCTGTTTTTT; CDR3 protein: CSAALFGELFF
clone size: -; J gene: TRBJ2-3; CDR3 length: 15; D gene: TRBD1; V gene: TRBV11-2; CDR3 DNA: TGTGCCAGCAGCTTAGCCAGGGGGAGAACAGATACGCAGTATTTT; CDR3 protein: CASSLARGRTDTQYF
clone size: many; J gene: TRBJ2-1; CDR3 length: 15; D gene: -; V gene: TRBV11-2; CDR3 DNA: TGTGCCAGCAGCTTAGGGCGGACAGCTTACAATGAGCAGTTCTTC; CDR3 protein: CASSLGRTAYNEQFF
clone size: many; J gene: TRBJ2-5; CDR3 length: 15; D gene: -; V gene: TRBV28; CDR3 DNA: TGTGCCAGCAGTCCTATCGGGGGAATCCAAGAGACCCAGTACTTC; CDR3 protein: CASSPIGGIQETQYF
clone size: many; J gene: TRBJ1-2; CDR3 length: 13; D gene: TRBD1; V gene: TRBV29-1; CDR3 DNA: TGCAGCGCCCGGACAGGGGCGAACTATGGCTACACCTTC; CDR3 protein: CSARTGANYGYTF
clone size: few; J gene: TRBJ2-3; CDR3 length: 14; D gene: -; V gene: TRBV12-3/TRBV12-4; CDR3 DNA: TGTGCCAGCAGCACCCGGACTGGGGTAGATACGCAGTATTTT; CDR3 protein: CASSTRTGVDTQYF
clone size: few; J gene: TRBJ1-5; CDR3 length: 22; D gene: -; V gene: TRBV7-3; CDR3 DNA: TGTGCCAGCAGCTTAATAAACCCCTGGGAGGGGGTAAAGAGTAATAGCAATCAGCCCCAGCATTTT; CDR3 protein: CASSLINPWEGVKSNSNQPQHF
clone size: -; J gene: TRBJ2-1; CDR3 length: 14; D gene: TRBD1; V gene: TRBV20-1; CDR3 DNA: TGCAGTGCCCATACAGGGGGAGGCTACAATGAGCAGTTCTTC; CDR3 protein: CSAHTGGGYNEQFF
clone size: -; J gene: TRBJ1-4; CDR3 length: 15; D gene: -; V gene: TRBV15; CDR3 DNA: TGTGCCACCAGCAGACGACGGGGGATAAATGAAAAACTGTTTTTT; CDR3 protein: CATSRRRGINEKLFF
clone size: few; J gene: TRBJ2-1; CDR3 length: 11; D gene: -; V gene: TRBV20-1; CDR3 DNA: TGCAGTGCTAGTGCGAATCCTGAGCAGTTCTTC; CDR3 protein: CSASANPEQFF
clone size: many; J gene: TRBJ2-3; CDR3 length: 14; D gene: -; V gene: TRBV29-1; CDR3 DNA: TGCAGCGTCGACCGGACAGTGGGCACAGATACGCAGTATTTT; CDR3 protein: CSVDRTVGTDTQYF
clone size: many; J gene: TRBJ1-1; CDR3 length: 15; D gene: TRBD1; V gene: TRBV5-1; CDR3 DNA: TGCGCCAGCAGCTCTTGGACAGGGGCGGGCACTGAAGCTTTCTTT; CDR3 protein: CASSSWTGAGTEAFF
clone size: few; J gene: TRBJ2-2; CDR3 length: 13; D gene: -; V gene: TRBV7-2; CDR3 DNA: TGTGCCAGCAGCTTAGACATCACCGGGGAGCTGTTTTTT; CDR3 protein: CASSLDITGELFF
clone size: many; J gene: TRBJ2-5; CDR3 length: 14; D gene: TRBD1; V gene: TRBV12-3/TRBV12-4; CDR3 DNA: TGTGCCAGCAGTTTAGTGACAGGGCAAGAGACCCAGTACTTC; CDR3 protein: CASSLVTGQETQYF
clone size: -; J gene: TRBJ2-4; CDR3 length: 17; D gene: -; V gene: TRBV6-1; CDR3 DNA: TGTGCCAGCAGTCCCCGACGGCAGGACAAAGCCAAAAACATTCAGTACTTC; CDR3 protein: CASSPRRQDKAKNIQYF
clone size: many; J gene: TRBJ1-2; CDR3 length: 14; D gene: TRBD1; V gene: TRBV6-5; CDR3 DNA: TGTGCCAGCAGTTACCTAGACAGGGGAAGCGGCTACACCTTC; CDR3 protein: CASSYLDRGSGYTF
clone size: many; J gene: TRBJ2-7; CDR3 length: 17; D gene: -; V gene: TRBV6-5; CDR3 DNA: TGTGCCAGCAGTTACTGGTTTACGGACACGGACTCCTACGAGCAGTACTTC; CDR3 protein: CASSYWFTDTDSYEQYF
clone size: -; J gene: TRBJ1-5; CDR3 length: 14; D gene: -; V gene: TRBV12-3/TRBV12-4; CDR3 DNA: TGTGCCAGCACCTCGCTGGGGCCGTTTCAGCCCCAGCATTTT; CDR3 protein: CASTSLGPFQPQHF
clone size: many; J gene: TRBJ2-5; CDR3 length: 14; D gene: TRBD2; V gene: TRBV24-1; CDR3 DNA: TGTGCCACCAGTGATGGGGGGGGCCAAGAGACCCAGTACTTC; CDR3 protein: CATSDGGGQETQYF
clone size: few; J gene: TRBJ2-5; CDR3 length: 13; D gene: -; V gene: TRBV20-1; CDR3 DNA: TGCAGTGGTACGCGGGGAAGCGATGAGACCCAGTACTTC; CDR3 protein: CSGTRGSDETQYF
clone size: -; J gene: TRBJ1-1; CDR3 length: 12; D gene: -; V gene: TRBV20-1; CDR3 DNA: TGCAGTGCTAGAGATGGCGACACTGAAGCTTTCTTT; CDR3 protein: CSARDGDTEAFF
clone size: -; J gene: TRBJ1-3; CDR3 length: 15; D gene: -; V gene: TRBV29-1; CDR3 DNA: TGCAGCGTTGAAGGGCAGGATTCCTCTGGAAACACCATATATTTT; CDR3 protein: CSVEGQDSSGNTIYF
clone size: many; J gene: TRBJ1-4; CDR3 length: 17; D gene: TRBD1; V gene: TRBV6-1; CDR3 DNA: TGTGCCAGCAGCATCTCCGGACAGGGGGCGGTGGGTGAAAAACTGTTTTTT; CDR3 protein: CASSISGQGAVGEKLFF
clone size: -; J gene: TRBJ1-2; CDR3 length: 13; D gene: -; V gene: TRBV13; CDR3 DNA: TGTGCCAGCAGCTCTACTAATGGACGGGGCTACACCTTC; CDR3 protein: CASSSTNGRGYTF
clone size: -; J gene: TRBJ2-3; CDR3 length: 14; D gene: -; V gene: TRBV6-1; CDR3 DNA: TGTGCCAGCAAGGGCAGCTCTAGCACAGATACGCAGTATTTT; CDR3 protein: CASKGSSSTDTQYF
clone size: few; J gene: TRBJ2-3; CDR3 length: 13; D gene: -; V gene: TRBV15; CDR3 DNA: TGTGCCACCGAAGGACACTCCACAGATACGCAGTATTTT; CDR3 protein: CATEGHSTDTQYF
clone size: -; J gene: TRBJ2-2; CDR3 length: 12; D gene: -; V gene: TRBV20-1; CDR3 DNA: TGCAGTGCTCTTTGGGGCACCGGGGAGCTGTTTTTT; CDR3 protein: CSALWGTGELFF
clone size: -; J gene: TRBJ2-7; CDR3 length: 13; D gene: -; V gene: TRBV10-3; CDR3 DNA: TGTGCCATCAGGCCGGGACTCTCCTACGAGCAGTACTTC; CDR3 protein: CAIRPGLSYEQYF
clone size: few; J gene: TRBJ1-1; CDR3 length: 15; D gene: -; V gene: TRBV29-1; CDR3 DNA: TGCAGCGTTGCAAAGACAGTCCCACCGAACACTGAAGCTTTCTTT; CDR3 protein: CSVAKTVPPNTEAFF
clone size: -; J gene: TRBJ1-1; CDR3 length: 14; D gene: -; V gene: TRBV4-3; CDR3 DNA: TGCGCCAGCAGCCAAGTTTACGGGGCGTCTGAAGCTTTCTTT; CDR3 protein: CASSQVYGASEAFF
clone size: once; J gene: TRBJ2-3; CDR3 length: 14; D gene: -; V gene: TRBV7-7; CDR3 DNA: TGTGCCAGCAGCTTAGGATCCCACACAGATACGCAGTATTTT; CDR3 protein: CASSLGSHTDTQYF
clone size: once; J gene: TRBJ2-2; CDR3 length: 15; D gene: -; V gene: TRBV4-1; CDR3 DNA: TGCGCCAGCAGCCAATTCTACACGAACACCGGGGAGCTGTTTTTT; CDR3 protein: CASSQFYTNTGELFF
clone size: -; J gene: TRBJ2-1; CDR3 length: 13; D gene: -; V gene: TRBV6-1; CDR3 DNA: TGTGCCAGCAGCCTAGACTGGTACAATGAGCAGTTCTTC; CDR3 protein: CASSLDWYNEQFF
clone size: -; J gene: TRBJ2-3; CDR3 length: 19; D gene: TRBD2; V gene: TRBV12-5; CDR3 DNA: TGTGCTAGTGGTTGGACTAGCGGGGGTTACGCCCGTAGCACAGATACGCAGTATTTT; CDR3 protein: CASGWTSGGYARSTDTQYF
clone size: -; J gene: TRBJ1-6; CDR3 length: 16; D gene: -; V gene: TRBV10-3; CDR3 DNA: TGTGCCATCGGGGGGGCGGACCGTATAGGAAATTCACCCCTCCACTTT; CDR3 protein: CAIGGADRIGNSPLHF